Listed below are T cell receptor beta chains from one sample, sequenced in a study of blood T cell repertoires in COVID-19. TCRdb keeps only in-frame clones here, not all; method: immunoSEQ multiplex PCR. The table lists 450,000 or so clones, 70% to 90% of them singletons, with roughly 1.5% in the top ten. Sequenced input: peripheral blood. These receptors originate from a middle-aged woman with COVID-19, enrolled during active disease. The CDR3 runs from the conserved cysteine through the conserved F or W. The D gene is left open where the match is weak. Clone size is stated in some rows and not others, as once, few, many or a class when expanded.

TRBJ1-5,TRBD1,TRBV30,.,CAWAGTVNQPQHF,TGTGCCTGGGCCGGGACAGTTAATCAGCCCCAGCATTTT
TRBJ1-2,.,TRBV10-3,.,CAITGSRDGYTF,TGTGCCATCACGGGGAGTAGGGATGGCTACACCTTC
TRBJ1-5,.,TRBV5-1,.,CASSLNGANQPQHF,TGCGCCAGCAGCCTGAACGGTGCCAATCAGCCCCAGCATTTT
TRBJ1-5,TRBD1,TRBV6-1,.,CASSEVGGLNQPQHF,TGTGCCAGCAGTGAAGTAGGGGGCCTCAATCAGCCCCAGCATTTT
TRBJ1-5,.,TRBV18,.,CASSPPGTPVREPQHF,TGTGCCAGCTCACCTCCCGGGACACCGGTCAGGGAGCCCCAGCATTTT
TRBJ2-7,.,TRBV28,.,CASSPLGAEQYF,TGTGCCAGCAGCCCATTAGGGGCCGAGCAGTACTTC
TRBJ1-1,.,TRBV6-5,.,CASRRGGDTEAFF,TGTGCCAGCAGGCGCGGGGGGGACACTGAAGCTTTCTTT
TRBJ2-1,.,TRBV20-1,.,CSASSGSNEQFF,TGCAGTGCTAGTTCAGGGTCCAATGAGCAGTTCTTC
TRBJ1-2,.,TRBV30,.,CAWKDMSNYGYTF,TGTGCCTGGAAAGACATGTCTAACTATGGCTACACCTTC
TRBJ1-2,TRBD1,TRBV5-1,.,CASSLAGTGSMGYTF,TGCGCCAGCAGCTTGGCCGGGACAGGGAGTATGGGCTACACCTTC
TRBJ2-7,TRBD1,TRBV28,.,CASSTISGQPFEQYF,TGTGCCAGCAGTACGATATCGGGACAGCCTTTCGAGCAGTACTTC
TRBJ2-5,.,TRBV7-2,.,CASSLSGLETQYF,TGTGCCAGCAGTCTTAGTGGTCTAGAGACCCAGTACTTC
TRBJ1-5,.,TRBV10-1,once,CASRTTALSNQPQHF,TGCGCCAGCAGGACCACAGCTTTGAGCAATCAGCCCCAGCATTTT
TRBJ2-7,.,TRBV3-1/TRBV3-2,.,CASSQAGPPGGEQYF,TGTGCCAGCAGCCAAGCTGGGCCCCCCGGAGGCGAGCAGTACTTC
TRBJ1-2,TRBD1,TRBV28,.,CASSGTGARYTF,TGTGCCAGCAGTGGTACAGGGGCTCGCTACACCTTC
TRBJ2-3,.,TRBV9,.,CASSVEQGGTDTQYF,TGTGCCAGCAGCGTAGAACAGGGTGGCACAGATACGCAGTATTTT
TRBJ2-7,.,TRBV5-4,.,CATSYGPEQYF,TGTGCCACTTCCTATGGGCCCGAGCAGTACTTC
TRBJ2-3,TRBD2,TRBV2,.,CASTILAGVTDTQYF,TGTGCCAGCACCATACTAGCGGGAGTCACAGATACGCAGTATTTT
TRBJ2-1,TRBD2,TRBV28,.,CASSSLGLAGEFEQFF,TGTGCCAGCAGTTCTCTCGGACTAGCGGGAGAGTTTGAGCAGTTCTTC
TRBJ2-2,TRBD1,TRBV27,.,CASSLDGTGGWDTGELFF,TGTGCCAGCAGTTTAGACGGGACAGGGGGCTGGGACACCGGGGAGCTGTTTTTT
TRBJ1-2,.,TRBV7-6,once,CASSSLLAGVGYGYTF,TGTGCCAGCAGCTCACTCCTGGCGGGGGTTGGCTATGGCTACACCTTC
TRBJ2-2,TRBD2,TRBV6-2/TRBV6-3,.,CASSSNSGRPLAGELFF,TGTGCCAGCAGTTCGAATAGCGGGAGGCCCTTAGCCGGGGAGCTGTTTTTT
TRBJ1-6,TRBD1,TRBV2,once,CARNTGQINSPLHF,TGTGCCAGGAATACGGGACAGATTAATTCACCCCTCCACTTT
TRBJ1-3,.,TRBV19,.,CASIAGTRLASGNTIYF,TGTGCCAGTATAGCTGGAACGAGGCTTGCCTCTGGAAACACCATATATTTT
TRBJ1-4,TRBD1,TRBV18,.,CASSPTGPTNEKLFF,TGTGCCAGCTCACCGACAGGGCCAACTAATGAAAAACTGTTTTTT
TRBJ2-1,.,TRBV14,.,CASSQDLGSFSYNEQFF,TGTGCCAGCAGCCAAGACTTGGGCAGCTTTTCCTACAATGAGCAGTTCTTC
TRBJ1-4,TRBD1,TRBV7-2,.,CASSRYTQGGEKLFF,TGTGCCAGCAGTCGTTATACACAGGGGGGCGAAAAACTGTTTTTT
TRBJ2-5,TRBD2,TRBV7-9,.,CASSTSSGRVETQYF,TGTGCCAGCAGTACTTCTAGCGGGAGAGTCGAGACCCAGTACTTC
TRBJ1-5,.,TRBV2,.,CASSGGGYRVGNQPQHF,TGTGCCAGCAGTGGGGGGGGTTACAGGGTCGGCAATCAGCCCCAGCATTTT
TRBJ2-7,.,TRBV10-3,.,CATGPGNGWRF,TGTGCCACCGGACCAGGGAATGGGTGGCGATTC
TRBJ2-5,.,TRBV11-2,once,CASSLGVRGETQYF,TGTGCCAGCAGCTTAGGGGTCAGGGGAGAGACCCAGTACTTC
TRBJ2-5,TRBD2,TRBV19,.,CASNRAGGVRETQYF,TGTGCCAGTAACAGGGCGGGGGGGGTCCGAGAGACCCAGTACTTC
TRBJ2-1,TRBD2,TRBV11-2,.,CASSLVGLAAPNEQFF,TGTGCCAGCAGCTTAGTCGGACTAGCGGCCCCCAATGAGCAGTTCTTC
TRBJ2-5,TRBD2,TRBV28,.,CASSFPRVAGGLHQETQYF,TGTGCCAGCAGTTTTCCCCGGGTAGCGGGAGGGCTTCACCAAGAGACCCAGTACTTC
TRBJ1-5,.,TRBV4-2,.,CASSQDGVQPQHF,TGTGCCAGCAGCCAAGATGGAGTACAGCCCCAGCATTTT
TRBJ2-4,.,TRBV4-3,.,CASSQEKVRNIQYF,TGCGCCAGCAGCCAAGAGAAAGTTCGGAACATTCAGTACTTC
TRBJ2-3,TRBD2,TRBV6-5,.,CASTSSGGGGDTQYF,TGTGCCAGCACCTCTAGCGGGGGCGGAGGGGATACGCAGTATTTT
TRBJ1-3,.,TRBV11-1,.,CASTMSGQGTGNTIYF,TGTGCCAGCACTATGTCCGGGCAGGGAACTGGAAACACCATATATTTT
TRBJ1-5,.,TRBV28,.,CATIPTAYSNQPQHF,TGTGCCACTATTCCAACAGCTTATAGCAATCAGCCCCAGCATTTT
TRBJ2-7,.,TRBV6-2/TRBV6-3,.,CASSYSSAYEQYF,TGTGCCAGCAGTTACTCGAGTGCCTACGAGCAGTACTTC